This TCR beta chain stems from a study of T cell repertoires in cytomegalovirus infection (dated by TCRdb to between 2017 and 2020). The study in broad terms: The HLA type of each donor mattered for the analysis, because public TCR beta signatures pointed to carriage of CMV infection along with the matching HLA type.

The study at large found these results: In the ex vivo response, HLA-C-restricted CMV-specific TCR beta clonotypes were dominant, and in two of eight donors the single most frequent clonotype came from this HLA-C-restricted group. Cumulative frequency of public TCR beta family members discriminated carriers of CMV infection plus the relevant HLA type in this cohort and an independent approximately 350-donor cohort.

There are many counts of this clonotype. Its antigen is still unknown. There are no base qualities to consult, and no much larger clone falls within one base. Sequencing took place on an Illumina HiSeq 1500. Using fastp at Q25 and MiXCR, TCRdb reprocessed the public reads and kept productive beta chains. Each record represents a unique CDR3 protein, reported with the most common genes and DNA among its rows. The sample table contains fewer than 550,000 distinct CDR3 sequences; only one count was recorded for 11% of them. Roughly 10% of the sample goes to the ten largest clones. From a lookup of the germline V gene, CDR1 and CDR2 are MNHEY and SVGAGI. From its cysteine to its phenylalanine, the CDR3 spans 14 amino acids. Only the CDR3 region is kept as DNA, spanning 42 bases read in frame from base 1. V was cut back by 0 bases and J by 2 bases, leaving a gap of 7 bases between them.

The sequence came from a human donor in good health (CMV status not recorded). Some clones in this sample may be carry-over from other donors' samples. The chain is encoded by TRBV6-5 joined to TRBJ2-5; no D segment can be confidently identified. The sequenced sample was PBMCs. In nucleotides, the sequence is TGTGCCAGCAGTTACTCTTGGCAGCAAGAGACCCAGTACTTC. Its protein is CASSYSWQQETQYF.